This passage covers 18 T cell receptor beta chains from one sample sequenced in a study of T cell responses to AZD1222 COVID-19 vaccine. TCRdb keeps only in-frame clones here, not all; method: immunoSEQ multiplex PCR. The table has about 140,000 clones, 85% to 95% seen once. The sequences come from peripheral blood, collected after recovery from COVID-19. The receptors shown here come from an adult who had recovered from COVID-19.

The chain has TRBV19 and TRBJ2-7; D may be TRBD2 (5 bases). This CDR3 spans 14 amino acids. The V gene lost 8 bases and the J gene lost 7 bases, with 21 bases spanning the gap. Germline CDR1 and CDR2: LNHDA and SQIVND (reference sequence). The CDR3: CASGKSPTGIEQYF. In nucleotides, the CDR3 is TGTGCCAGTGGGAAATCCCCAACGGGGATAGAGCAGTACTTC.

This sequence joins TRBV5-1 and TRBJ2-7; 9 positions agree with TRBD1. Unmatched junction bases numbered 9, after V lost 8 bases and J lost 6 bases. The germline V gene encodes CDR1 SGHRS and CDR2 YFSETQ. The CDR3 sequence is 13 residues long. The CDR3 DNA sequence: TGCGCCAGTACTCCGGGACAGGGTACCGAGCAGTACTTC. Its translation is CASTPGQGTEQYF.

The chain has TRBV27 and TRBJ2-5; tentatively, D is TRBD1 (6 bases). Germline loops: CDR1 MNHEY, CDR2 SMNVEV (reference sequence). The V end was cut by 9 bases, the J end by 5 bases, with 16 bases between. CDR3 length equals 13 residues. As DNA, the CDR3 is TGTGCCAGTCAGCAGGGGACAAGGGAGACCCAGTACTTC. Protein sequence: CASQQGTRETQYF.

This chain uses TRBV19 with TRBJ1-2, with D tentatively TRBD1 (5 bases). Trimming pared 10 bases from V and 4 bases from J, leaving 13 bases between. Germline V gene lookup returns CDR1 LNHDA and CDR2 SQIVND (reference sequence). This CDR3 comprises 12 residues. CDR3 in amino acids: CATATDRYGYTF. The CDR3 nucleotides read TGTGCCACCGCGACAGATCGCTATGGCTACACCTTC.

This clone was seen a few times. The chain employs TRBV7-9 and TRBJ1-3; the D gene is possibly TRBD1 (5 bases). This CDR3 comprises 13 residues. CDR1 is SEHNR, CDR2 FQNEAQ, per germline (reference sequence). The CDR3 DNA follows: TGTGCTTTAGCGAGAGGGGCTGGAAACACCATATATTTT. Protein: CALARGAGNTIYF. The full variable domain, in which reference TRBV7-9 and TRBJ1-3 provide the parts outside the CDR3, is DTGVSQNPRHKITKRGQNVTFRCDPISEHNRLYWYRQTLGQGPEFLTYFQNEAQLEKSRLLSDRFSAERPKGSFSTLEIQRTEQGDSAMYLCALARGAGNTIYFGEGSWLTVV.

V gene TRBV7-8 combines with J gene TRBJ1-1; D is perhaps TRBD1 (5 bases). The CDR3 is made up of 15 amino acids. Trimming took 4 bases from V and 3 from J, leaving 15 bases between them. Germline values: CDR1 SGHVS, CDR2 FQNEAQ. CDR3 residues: CASSWGVGRYTEAFF. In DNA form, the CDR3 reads TGTGCCAGCAGCTGGGGGGTAGGGAGGTACACTGAAGCTTTCTTT. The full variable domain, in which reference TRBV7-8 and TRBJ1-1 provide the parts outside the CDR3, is GAGVSQSPRYKVAKRGQDVALRCDPISGHVSLFWYQQALGQGPEFLTYFQNEAQLDKSGLPSDRFFAERPEGSVSTLKIQRTQQEDSAVYLCASSWGVGRYTEAFFGQGTRLTVV.

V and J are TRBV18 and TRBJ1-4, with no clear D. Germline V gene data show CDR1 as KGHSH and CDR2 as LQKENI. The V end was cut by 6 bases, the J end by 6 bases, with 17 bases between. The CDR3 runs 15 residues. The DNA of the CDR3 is TGTGCCAGCTCCTCGCTGGAGGTAAACTATGAAAAACTGTTTTTT. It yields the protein CASSSLEVNYEKLFF.

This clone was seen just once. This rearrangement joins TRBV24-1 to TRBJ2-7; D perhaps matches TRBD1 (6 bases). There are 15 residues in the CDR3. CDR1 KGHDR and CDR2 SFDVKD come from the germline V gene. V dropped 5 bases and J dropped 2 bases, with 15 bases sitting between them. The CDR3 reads CATSGGPRDTYEQYF. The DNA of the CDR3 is TGTGCCACCAGTGGGGGGCCAAGGGATACCTACGAGCAGTACTTC.

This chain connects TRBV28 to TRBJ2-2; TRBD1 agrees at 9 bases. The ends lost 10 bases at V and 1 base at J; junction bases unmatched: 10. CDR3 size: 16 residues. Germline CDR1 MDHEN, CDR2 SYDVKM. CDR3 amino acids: CATSTGGYRNTGELFF. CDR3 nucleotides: TGTGCCACCTCGACAGGGGGATACCGGAACACCGGGGAGCTGTTTTTT.

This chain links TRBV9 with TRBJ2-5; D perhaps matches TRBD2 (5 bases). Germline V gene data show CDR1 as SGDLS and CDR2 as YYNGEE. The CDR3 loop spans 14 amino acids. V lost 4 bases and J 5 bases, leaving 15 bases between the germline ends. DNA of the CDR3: TGTGCCAGCAGCCCCCCCGGGAACTTGGAGACCCAGTACTTC. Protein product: CASSPPGNLETQYF. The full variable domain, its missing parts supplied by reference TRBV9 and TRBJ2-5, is DSGVTQTPKHLITATGQRVTLRCSPRSGDLSVYWYQQSLDQGLQFLIQYYNGEERAKGNILERFSAQQFPDLHSELNLSSLELGDSALYFCASSPPGNLETQYFGPGTRLLVL.

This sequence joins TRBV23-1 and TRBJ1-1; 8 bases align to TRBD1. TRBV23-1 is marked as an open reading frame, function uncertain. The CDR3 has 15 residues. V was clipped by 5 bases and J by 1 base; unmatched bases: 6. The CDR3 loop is CASSSNRGRNTEAFF. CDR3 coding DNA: TGCGCCAGCAGTTCCAACAGGGGGAGGAACACTGAAGCTTTCTTT.

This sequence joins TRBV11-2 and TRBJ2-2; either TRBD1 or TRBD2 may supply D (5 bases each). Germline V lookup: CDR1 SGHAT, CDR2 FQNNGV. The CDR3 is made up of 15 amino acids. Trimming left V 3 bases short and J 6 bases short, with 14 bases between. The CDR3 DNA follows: TGTGCCAGCAGCTTTACCGGGGCAGGTGCCGGGGAGCTGTTTTTT. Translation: CASSFTGAGAGELFF.

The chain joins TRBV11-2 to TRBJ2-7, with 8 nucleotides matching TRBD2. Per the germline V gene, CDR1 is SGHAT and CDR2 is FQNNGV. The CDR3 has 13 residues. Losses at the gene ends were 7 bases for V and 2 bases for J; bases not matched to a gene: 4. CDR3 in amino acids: CASTGLAPYEQYF. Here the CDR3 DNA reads TGTGCCAGCACAGGACTAGCCCCCTACGAGCAGTACTTC.

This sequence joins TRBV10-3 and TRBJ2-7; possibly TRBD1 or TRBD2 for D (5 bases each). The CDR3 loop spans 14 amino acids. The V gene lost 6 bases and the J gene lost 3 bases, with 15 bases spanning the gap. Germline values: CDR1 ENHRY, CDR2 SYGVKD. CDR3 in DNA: TGTGCCATCAGAGCCCGGGACGGTTTCTACGAGCAGTACTTC. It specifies CAIRARDGFYEQYF.

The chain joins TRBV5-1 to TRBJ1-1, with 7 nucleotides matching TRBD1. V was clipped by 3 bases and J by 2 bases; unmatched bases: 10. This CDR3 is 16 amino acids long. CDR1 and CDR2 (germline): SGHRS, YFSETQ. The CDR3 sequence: CASSSPADRANTEAFF. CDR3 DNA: TGCGCCAGCAGCTCCCCCGCCGACAGGGCTAACACTGAAGCTTTCTTT.

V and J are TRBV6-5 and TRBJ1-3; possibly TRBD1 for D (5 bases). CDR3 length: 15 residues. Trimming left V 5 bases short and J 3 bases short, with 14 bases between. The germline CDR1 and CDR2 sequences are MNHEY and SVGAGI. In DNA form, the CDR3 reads TGTGCCAGCAGTCCCTTGAGGGGTCATGGAAACACCATATATTTT. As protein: CASSPLRGHGNTIYF.

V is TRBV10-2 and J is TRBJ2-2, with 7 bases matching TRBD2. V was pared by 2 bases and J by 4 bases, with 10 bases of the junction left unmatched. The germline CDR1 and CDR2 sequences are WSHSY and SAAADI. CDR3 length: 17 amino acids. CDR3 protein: CASSEGSLALITGELFF. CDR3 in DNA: TGCGCCAGCAGTGAGGGTTCACTAGCGTTAATCACCGGGGAGCTGTTTTTT.

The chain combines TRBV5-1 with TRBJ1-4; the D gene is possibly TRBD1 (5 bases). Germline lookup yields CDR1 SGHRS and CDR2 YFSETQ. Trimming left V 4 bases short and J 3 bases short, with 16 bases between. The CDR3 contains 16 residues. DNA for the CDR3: TGCGCCAGCAGCCCCAGGGATGGTCTAGCTAATGAAAAACTGTTTTTT. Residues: CASSPRDGLANEKLFF.